This T cell receptor (beta chain) was obtained from a study of radiation and T cells in renal cell carcinoma. In its sample, this clone was seen a few times. Its antigen is unidentified. This CDR3 has 14 amino acids. The germline V gene encodes CDR1 LGHNA and CDR2 YNFKEQ. The V end lost 1 base, the J end lost 3 bases, and 9 bases lay between the germline ends. Overall study results and limits: Pretreatment tumor biopsies were lacking, so baseline clonotypes are unknown.

The protocol was immunoSEQ multiplex PCR, while the TCRdb copy is restricted to in-frame clones and leaves out a portion. The data show 130,000 to 150,000 clones, approximately 90% seen once. Noted time point: baseline pretreatment blood. Treatment noted: 15 Gy SBRT to primary tumor, nephrectomy 4 weeks later. This chain joins TRBV4-2 and TRBJ1-1, with D possibly TRBD1 on 5 matching bases. The input for sequencing was blood, taken from a patient whose treatment included radiotherapy and nephrectomy. The clonotype originates from a woman in her fifties or sixties with renal cell carcinoma. The CDR3 is CASSQATRDTEAFF. CDR3 nucleotide sequence: TGTGCCAGCAGCCAAGCGACCAGGGACACTGAAGCTTTCTTT.